A selection of T cell receptor beta chains follows, all from one sample in a study of early T cells in non-severe SARS-CoV-2 infection. MiXCR was run by TCRdb on the 5' RACE reads, yielding one entry per CDR3 protein. This table holds over 70,000 distinct CDR3 sequences, approximately 15% found once. Sequencing was performed on whole blood. These TCRs come from an adult who was a healthcare worker with PCR-confirmed SARS-CoV-2 infection or an uninfected control (not recorded which). CDR3s include the opening cysteine and the closing phenylalanine or tryptophan. Fields, in order: clone size, V gene, D gene, J gene, CDR3 protein, CDR3 DNA. The D gene is left open where the match is weak. Size is omitted from some rows. Given values are once, few, many or a class for expanded clones.

size: many; V: TRBV20-1; D: -; J: TRBJ1-2; CDR3: CSAPRAPSPNYGYTF; DNA: TGCAGTGCTCCCCGGGCCCCGAGCCCTAACTATGGCTACACCTTC
size: few; V: TRBV18; D: -; J: TRBJ2-3; CDR3: CASSPSGPDTQYF; DNA: TGTGCCAGCTCACCGTCGGGCCCAGATACGCAGTATTTT
size: many; V: TRBV20-1; D: TRBD1; J: TRBJ1-5; CDR3: CSARRYDRDNQPQHF; DNA: TGCAGTGCTAGGCGTTACGACAGGGACAATCAGCCCCAGCATTTT
size: -; V: TRBV5-1; D: TRBD2; J: TRBJ2-1; CDR3: CASSWAGTSRDEQFF; DNA: TGCGCCAGCAGCTGGGCCGGGACTAGCAGGGATGAGCAGTTCTTC
size: -; V: TRBV28; D: TRBD2; J: TRBJ2-7; CDR3: CASSLRGGTSYEQYF; DNA: TGTGCCAGCAGTTTACGGGGGGGCACCTCCTACGAGCAGTACTTC
size: -; V: TRBV19; D: -; J: TRBJ1-5; CDR3: CASSPPGGINQPQHF; DNA: TGTGCCAGTAGTCCTCCAGGTGGGATCAACCAGCCCCAGCATTTT
size: few; V: TRBV29-1; D: TRBD2; J: TRBJ2-7; CDR3: CSVRLATSSYEQYF; DNA: TGCAGCGTCAGACTAGCGACTAGCTCCTACGAGCAGTACTTC
size: -; V: TRBV6-6; D: TRBD1; J: TRBJ1-3; CDR3: CASSETGEVGNTIYF; DNA: TGTGCCAGCAGTGAAACAGGGGAAGTCGGAAACACCATATATTTT
size: -; V: TRBV12-3/TRBV12-4; D: TRBD2; J: TRBJ2-2; CDR3: CASSFDPGLLASGELFF; DNA: TGTGCCAGCAGTTTTGATCCGGGACTACTAGCGTCCGGGGAGCTGTTTTTT
size: -; V: TRBV5-4; D: -; J: TRBJ2-1; CDR3: CASSLNVGHNEQFF; DNA: TGTGCCAGCAGCTTAAATGTAGGGCACAATGAGCAGTTCTTC
size: -; V: TRBV19; D: -; J: TRBJ1-5; CDR3: CASSVDRNQPQHF; DNA: TGTGCCAGTTCCGTCGACAGGAATCAGCCCCAGCATTTT
size: -; V: TRBV18; D: TRBD2; J: TRBJ2-2; CDR3: CASSPPASGSLNTGELFF; DNA: TGTGCCAGCTCACCACCTGCTAGCGGGAGCTTGAACACCGGGGAGCTGTTTTTT
size: -; V: TRBV5-1; D: -; J: TRBJ2-2; CDR3: CASSLVRVVDTGELFF; DNA: TGCGCCAGCAGCTTGGTCAGGGTTGTGGACACCGGGGAGCTGTTTTTT
size: -; V: TRBV7-9; D: TRBD1; J: TRBJ1-5; CDR3: CASSSTGVVQPQHF; DNA: TGTGCCAGCAGCTCTACAGGGGTTGTTCAGCCCCAGCATTTT
size: few; V: TRBV29-1; D: TRBD2; J: TRBJ2-2; CDR3: CSVVGGAGELFF; DNA: TGCAGCGTTGTGGGAGGGGCCGGGGAGCTGTTTTTT
size: few; V: TRBV5-8; D: -; J: TRBJ1-2; CDR3: CASSLARLGYTF; DNA: TGTGCCAGCAGCTTGGCCAGGCTTGGCTACACCTTC
size: -; V: TRBV5-8; D: TRBD2; J: TRBJ2-1; CDR3: CASSSGLAVDNEQFF; DNA: TGTGCCAGCAGCTCCGGACTAGCGGTAGACAATGAGCAGTTCTTC
size: -; V: TRBV28; D: TRBD2; J: TRBJ2-7; CDR3: CASSSLAGGGVSYEQYF; DNA: TGTGCCAGCAGTTCCTTAGCGGGAGGTGGGGTTTCTTACGAGCAGTACTTC
size: -; V: TRBV19; D: TRBD2; J: TRBJ2-7; CDR3: CASSGLAPTYEQYF; DNA: TGTGCCAGTAGTGGACTAGCGCCAACCTACGAGCAGTACTTC
size: few; V: TRBV7-3; D: -; J: TRBJ2-2; CDR3: CASSQRASVITGELFF; DNA: TGTGCCAGCAGCCAAAGGGCTTCCGTTATCACCGGGGAGCTGTTTTTT
size: -; V: TRBV7-9; D: -; J: TRBJ1-3; CDR3: CASSLLDSSGNTIYF; DNA: TGTGCCAGCAGCTTATTAGACTCCAGCGGAAACACCATATATTTT
size: -; V: TRBV24-1; D: TRBD1; J: TRBJ2-3; CDR3: CATSAYEGQGKNTQYF; DNA: TGTGCCACCAGTGCTTACGAGGGACAGGGCAAGAATACGCAGTATTTT
size: -; V: TRBV27; D: -; J: TRBJ1-5; CDR3: CASSSLTRRNQPQHF; DNA: TGTGCCAGCAGTTCCCTGACTAGACGGAATCAGCCCCAGCATTTT
size: -; V: TRBV20-1; D: TRBD2; J: TRBJ2-7; CDR3: CSARDNGRDSFEQYF; DNA: TGCAGTGCTAGAGATAATGGGAGGGACTCCTTCGAGCAGTACTTC
size: -; V: TRBV5-1; D: -; J: TRBJ1-1; CDR3: CASSSPLGNTEAFF; DNA: TGCGCCAGCAGCTCTCCGCTGGGGAACACTGAAGCTTTCTTT
size: -; V: TRBV11-2; D: -; J: TRBJ1-1; CDR3: CASSSVGSQVEAFF; DNA: TGCGCCAGCAGCTCGGTGGGCAGCCAGGTTGAAGCTTTCTTT
size: -; V: TRBV29-1; D: -; J: TRBJ2-7; CDR3: CSVGTSPSYEQYF; DNA: TGCAGCGTCGGAACATCTCCATCCTACGAGCAGTACTTC
size: -; V: TRBV24-1; D: TRBD2; J: TRBJ2-3; CDR3: CATSDTSLAGTDTQYF; DNA: TGTGCCACCAGTGATACATCACTAGCGGGGACAGATACGCAGTATTTT
size: many; V: TRBV12-3/TRBV12-4; D: -; J: TRBJ2-7; CDR3: CASSFMEQGVYEQYF; DNA: TGTGCCAGCAGTTTCATGGAACAGGGAGTGTACGAGCAGTACTTC
size: many; V: TRBV2; D: -; J: TRBJ2-5; CDR3: CAIVTTIEETQYF; DNA: TGTGCCATTGTGACGACCATTGAAGAGACCCAGTACTTC
size: few; V: TRBV25-1; D: -; J: TRBJ2-1; CDR3: CASSEVGANTYNEQFF; DNA: TGTGCCAGCAGTGAAGTAGGGGCCAATACCTACAATGAGCAGTTCTTC
size: few; V: TRBV28; D: -; J: TRBJ2-1; CDR3: CASSLVRNGNDEQFF; DNA: TGTGCCAGCAGTTTAGTTAGGAATGGGAACGATGAGCAGTTCTTC
size: -; V: TRBV14; D: -; J: TRBJ2-7; CDR3: CASSPRDRGLHNSYEQYF; DNA: TGTGCCAGCAGCCCTCGAGACCGCGGCTTACACAACTCCTACGAGCAGTACTTC
size: few; V: TRBV7-9; D: -; J: TRBJ2-1; CDR3: CASSPVAGGATGGVF; DNA: -
size: -; V: TRBV20-1; D: -; J: TRBJ2-7; CDR3: CSALSGGEQYF; DNA: TGCAGTGCTCTGTCCGGCGGCGAGCAGTACTTC
size: -; V: TRBV7-8; D: -; J: TRBJ1-1; CDR3: CASSSTPRNTEAFF; DNA: TGTGCCAGCAGCTCGACCCCAAGGAACACTGAAGCTTTCTTT
size: -; V: TRBV7-2; D: TRBD2; J: TRBJ2-1; CDR3: CASSALSSGDNEQFF; DNA: TGTGCCAGCAGCGCCCTAAGTAGCGGGGACAATGAGCAGTTCTTC
size: -; V: TRBV4-1; D: -; J: TRBJ2-5; CDR3: CASSQFGTLYQETQYF; DNA: TGCGCCAGCAGCCAATTCGGGACCCTGTACCAAGAGACCCAGTACTTC
size: -; V: TRBV9; D: -; J: TRBJ2-3; CDR3: CASSPSTGTPKSTDTQYF; DNA: TGTGCCAGCAGCCCCAGTACCGGGACACCTAAAAGCACAGATACGCAGTATTTT
size: -; V: TRBV20-1; D: -; J: TRBJ1-5; CDR3: CSASRAQGRSNQPQHF; DNA: TGCAGTGCTAGCAGGGCGCAGGGGAGGAGCAATCAGCCCCAGCATTTT